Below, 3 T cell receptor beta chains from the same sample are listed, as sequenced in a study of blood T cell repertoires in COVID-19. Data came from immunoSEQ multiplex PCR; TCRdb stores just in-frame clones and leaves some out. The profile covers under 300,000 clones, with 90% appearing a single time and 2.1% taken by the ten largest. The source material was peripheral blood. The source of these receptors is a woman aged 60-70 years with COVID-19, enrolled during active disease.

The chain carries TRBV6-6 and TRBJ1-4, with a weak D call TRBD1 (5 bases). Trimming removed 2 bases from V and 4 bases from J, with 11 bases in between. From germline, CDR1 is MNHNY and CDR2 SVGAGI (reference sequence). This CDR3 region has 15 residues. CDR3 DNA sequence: TGTGCCAGCAGTTACCAGGGCGCCGATAATGAAAAACTGTTTTTT. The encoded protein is CASSYQGADNEKLFF.

CDR3 protein: CASSQEGTALNEKLFF. The CDR3 nucleotides are TGTGCCAGCAGCCAAGAAGGGACAGCACTTAATGAAAAACTGTTTTTT. The rearrangement links TRBV4-2 to TRBJ1-4, with 7 bases matching TRBD1. Germline-derived CDR1 and CDR2 are LGHNA and YNFKEQ. The junction had 5 bases not matched to a gene; V was cut back by 0 bases and J by 4 bases. This CDR3 region has 16 residues.

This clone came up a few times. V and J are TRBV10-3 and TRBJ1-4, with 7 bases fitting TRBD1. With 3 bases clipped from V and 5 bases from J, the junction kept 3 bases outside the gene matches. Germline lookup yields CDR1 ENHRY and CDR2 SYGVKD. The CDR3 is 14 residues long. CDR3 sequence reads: CAISDGRGNEKLFF. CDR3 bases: TGTGCCATCAGTGATGGCAGGGGGAATGAAAAACTGTTTTTT.